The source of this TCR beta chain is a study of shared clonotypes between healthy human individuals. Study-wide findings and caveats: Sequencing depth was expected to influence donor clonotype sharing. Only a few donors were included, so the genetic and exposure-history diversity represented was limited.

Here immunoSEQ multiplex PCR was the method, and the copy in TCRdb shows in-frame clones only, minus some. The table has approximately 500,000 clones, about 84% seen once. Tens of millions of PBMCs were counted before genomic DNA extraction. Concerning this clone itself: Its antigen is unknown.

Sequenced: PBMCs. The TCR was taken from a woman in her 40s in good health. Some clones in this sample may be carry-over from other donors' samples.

The CDR3 nucleotides are TGTGCCAGCAGCTTAAAATTAGGGGGTTTCACCGGGGAGCTGTTTTTT. It yields the protein CASSLKLGGFTGELFF. This chain links TRBV7-2 with TRBJ2-2; D perhaps matches TRBD1 (6 bases). The germline CDR1 and CDR2 sequences are SGHTA and FQGNSA. The CDR3 is 16 amino acids. V lost 2 bases and J lost 4, with 14 bases in between.